The rows below give T cell receptor beta chains drawn from one sample of a study of PD-L1 blockade in urothelial cancer. The protocol was immunoSEQ multiplex PCR, while the TCRdb copy is restricted to in-frame clones and leaves out a portion. Seen here are about 24,000 clones, roughly 80% observed once, and the top ten hold around 9.5%. This material consisted of PBMCs, taken around atezolizumab (anti-PD-L1) treatment. The receptors here all came from a man aged 65 to 79 with urothelial cancer. Both conserved end residues are part of each CDR3. Each record gives: D gene, clone size, V gene, J gene, CDR3 protein, CDR3 DNA. A D gene is named only where the DNA matches it firmly. Clone sizes are given selectively: once, few, many, or a class where the clone is expanded.

d_gene: -; abundance: few; v_gene: TRBV5-1; j_gene: TRBJ1-2; CDR3aa: CASRVGAYGYTF; CDR3nt: TGCGCCAGCCGGGTGGGGGCCTATGGCTACACCTTC
d_gene: TRBD1; abundance: -; v_gene: TRBV5-1; j_gene: TRBJ1-1; CDR3aa: CASSLEQGLTEAFF; CDR3nt: TGCGCCAGCAGCTTGGAACAGGGGTTAACAGAAGCTTTCTTT
d_gene: -; abundance: -; v_gene: TRBV10-3; j_gene: TRBJ2-1; CDR3aa: CATQGVSSYNEQFF; CDR3nt: TGTGCCACGCAGGGCGTGAGCTCCTACAATGAGCAGTTCTTC
d_gene: TRBD1; abundance: -; v_gene: TRBV19; j_gene: TRBJ1-4; CDR3aa: CASTDRGATNEKLFF; CDR3nt: TGTGCCAGTACTGACAGGGGCGCAACTAATGAAAAACTGTTTTTT
d_gene: TRBD1; abundance: -; v_gene: TRBV27; j_gene: TRBJ1-2; CDR3aa: CASSWGAGGAYGYTF; CDR3nt: TGTGCCAGCAGTTGGGGGGCAGGGGGCGCCTATGGCTACACCTTC
d_gene: -; abundance: -; v_gene: TRBV28; j_gene: TRBJ2-7; CDR3aa: CASTTERGGGYF; CDR3nt: TGTGCCAGCACCACCGAGAGAGGGGGGGGGTACTTC
d_gene: -; abundance: -; v_gene: TRBV7-9; j_gene: TRBJ2-1; CDR3aa: CATLGGSPSYNEQFF; CDR3nt: TGTGCCACCCTGGGGGGATCCCCCTCCTACAATGAGCAGTTCTTC
d_gene: TRBD1; abundance: -; v_gene: TRBV7-9; j_gene: TRBJ2-3; CDR3aa: CASSLEGRGTDTQYF; CDR3nt: TGTGCCAGCAGCTTAGAGGGCAGGGGGACAGATACGCAGTATTTT
d_gene: -; abundance: -; v_gene: TRBV28; j_gene: TRBJ1-1; CDR3aa: CASSAGLNTEAFF; CDR3nt: TGTGCCAGCAGTGCAGGGCTGAACACTGAAGCTTTCTTT
d_gene: TRBD2; abundance: -; v_gene: TRBV11-3; j_gene: TRBJ2-2; CDR3aa: CASSLGRTSGTAGELFF; CDR3nt: TGTGCCAGCAGCTTAGGGAGGACTAGCGGGACGGCCGGGGAGCTGTTTTTT
d_gene: -; abundance: -; v_gene: TRBV29-1; j_gene: TRBJ1-2; CDR3aa: CSVEDLTDYIFYGYTF; CDR3nt: TGCAGCGTTGAAGATTTAACGGACTATATCTTTTATGGCTACACCTTC
d_gene: -; abundance: -; v_gene: TRBV18; j_gene: TRBJ2-1; CDR3aa: CASSPPSLAGEQFF; CDR3nt: TGTGCCAGCTCACCACCTTCGCTAGCAGGTGAGCAGTTCTTC
d_gene: -; abundance: -; v_gene: TRBV11-2; j_gene: TRBJ2-2; CDR3aa: CASSREGGNTGELFF; CDR3nt: TGTGCCAGCAGCCGCGAGGGAGGGAACACCGGGGAGCTGTTTTTT
d_gene: -; abundance: -; v_gene: TRBV7-6; j_gene: TRBJ2-5; CDR3aa: CASSLGVEETQYF; CDR3nt: TGTGCCAGCAGCTTAGGAGTAGAAGAGACCCAGTACTTC
d_gene: -; abundance: -; v_gene: TRBV7-3; j_gene: TRBJ1-1; CDR3aa: CASSLFTGTEAFF; CDR3nt: TGTGCCAGCAGCTTATTTACGGGCACTGAAGCTTTCTTT
d_gene: -; abundance: once; v_gene: TRBV10-3; j_gene: TRBJ2-3; CDR3aa: CAIRNRLGYTQYF; CDR3nt: TGTGCCATCAGGAACAGACTAGGTTATACGCAGTATTTT
d_gene: TRBD1; abundance: -; v_gene: TRBV23-1; j_gene: TRBJ1-5; CDR3aa: CASSQSGDRGWQPQHF; CDR3nt: TGCGCCAGCAGTCAATCCGGAGACAGGGGATGGCAGCCCCAGCATTTT
d_gene: TRBD1; abundance: -; v_gene: TRBV30; j_gene: TRBJ1-2; CDR3aa: CAWGRDRGLLGYTF; CDR3nt: TGTGCCTGGGGTCGGGACAGGGGGCTTCTTGGCTACACCTTC
d_gene: -; abundance: -; v_gene: TRBV5-6; j_gene: TRBJ2-5; CDR3aa: CASTGSFQTQYF; CDR3nt: TGTGCCAGCACCGGTTCTTTTCAGACCCAGTACTTC
d_gene: -; abundance: few; v_gene: TRBV27; j_gene: TRBJ1-5; CDR3aa: CASSLRTNQPQHF; CDR3nt: TGTGCCAGCAGTCTTCGGACTAATCAGCCCCAGCATTTT
d_gene: -; abundance: -; v_gene: TRBV21-1; j_gene: TRBJ2-7; CDR3aa: CASSKGTSGRGSGEQYF; CDR3nt: TGTGCCAGCAGCAAAGGGACTAGCGGGAGGGGTTCGGGTGAGCAGTACTTC
d_gene: TRBD2; abundance: -; v_gene: TRBV5-1; j_gene: TRBJ2-3; CDR3aa: CASSKTSGATDTQYF; CDR3nt: TGCGCCAGCAGCAAGACTAGCGGAGCCACAGATACGCAGTATTTT
d_gene: -; abundance: -; v_gene: TRBV7-8; j_gene: TRBJ2-1; CDR3aa: CASSLARLRGYNEQFF; CDR3nt: TGTGCCAGCAGCTTAGCGCGCCTAAGGGGGTACAATGAGCAGTTCTTC
d_gene: TRBD1; abundance: -; v_gene: TRBV10-3; j_gene: TRBJ2-2; CDR3aa: CAIRGQGAIGELFF; CDR3nt: TGTGCCATCAGGGGACAGGGGGCGATCGGGGAGCTGTTTTTT
d_gene: TRBD1; abundance: -; v_gene: TRBV30; j_gene: TRBJ1-5; CDR3aa: CAWNFQGASNQPQHF; CDR3nt: TGTGCCTGGAATTTTCAGGGGGCCAGCAATCAGCCCCAGCATTTT
d_gene: TRBD1; abundance: -; v_gene: TRBV28; j_gene: TRBJ1-3; CDR3aa: CASSLTGTAGNTIYF; CDR3nt: TGTGCCAGCAGTTTGACAGGGACGGCTGGAAACACCATATATTTT
d_gene: TRBD2; abundance: -; v_gene: TRBV19; j_gene: TRBJ2-7; CDR3aa: CASSSLAGSYEQYF; CDR3nt: TGTGCCAGTAGTTCACTAGCGGGATCCTACGAGCAGTACTTC
d_gene: TRBD1; abundance: -; v_gene: TRBV7-8; j_gene: TRBJ1-5; CDR3aa: CASSLDRGLQPQHF; CDR3nt: TGTGCCAGCAGCTTAGACAGGGGTCTCCAGCCCCAGCATTTT
d_gene: TRBD2; abundance: -; v_gene: TRBV30; j_gene: TRBJ2-5; CDR3aa: CAWSGAGALQETQYF; CDR3nt: TGTGCCTGGAGTGGAGCGGGAGCCCTGCAAGAGACCCAGTACTTC
d_gene: TRBD2; abundance: -; v_gene: TRBV28; j_gene: TRBJ2-2; CDR3aa: CASSSSGSVVGGELFF; CDR3nt: TGTGCCAGCAGTTCTAGCGGGAGTGTCGTGGGCGGGGAGCTGTTTTTT
d_gene: TRBD2; abundance: -; v_gene: TRBV11-3; j_gene: TRBJ2-1; CDR3aa: CASSQGLAGDSEQFF; CDR3nt: TGTGCCAGCAGCCAGGGACTAGCGGGAGATAGTGAGCAGTTCTTC
d_gene: TRBD1; abundance: -; v_gene: TRBV7-7; j_gene: TRBJ2-5; CDR3aa: CASSRDSQETQYF; CDR3nt: TGTGCTAGCAGCAGGGACAGTCAAGAGACCCAGTACTTC
d_gene: TRBD1; abundance: -; v_gene: TRBV5-1; j_gene: TRBJ2-3; CDR3aa: CASSPQGQGSADTQYF; CDR3nt: TGCGCCAGCAGCCCGCAGGGACAGGGTTCGGCAGATACGCAGTATTTT
d_gene: TRBD2; abundance: -; v_gene: TRBV4-1; j_gene: TRBJ2-5; CDR3aa: CASRAGGPGETQYF; CDR3nt: TGCGCCAGCCGGGCGGGAGGGCCCGGGGAGACCCAGTACTTC
d_gene: TRBD2; abundance: -; v_gene: TRBV9; j_gene: TRBJ2-5; CDR3aa: CASSVGTSGETQYF; CDR3nt: TGTGCCAGCAGCGTAGGTACTAGCGGAGAGACCCAGTACTTC
d_gene: -; abundance: once; v_gene: TRBV10-1; j_gene: TRBJ2-2; CDR3aa: CASSESVRANTGELFF; CDR3nt: TGCGCCAGCAGTGAGTCGGTCAGGGCGAACACCGGGGAGCTGTTTTTT
d_gene: TRBD1; abundance: -; v_gene: TRBV18; j_gene: TRBJ1-5; CDR3aa: CASSRDRVGQPQHF; CDR3nt: TGTGCCAGCTCACGGGACAGGGTGGGTCAGCCCCAGCATTTT
d_gene: -; abundance: -; v_gene: TRBV6-6; j_gene: TRBJ2-7; CDR3aa: CASSYPTRGAYEQYF; CDR3nt: TGTGCCAGCAGTTACCCGACCAGGGGAGCGTACGAGCAGTACTTC
d_gene: TRBD1; abundance: -; v_gene: TRBV5-1; j_gene: TRBJ1-1; CDR3aa: CASSGDSLMNTEAFF; CDR3nt: TGCGCCAGCAGCGGGGACAGCCTCATGAACACTGAAGCTTTCTTT
d_gene: -; abundance: few; v_gene: TRBV6-5; j_gene: TRBJ1-5; CDR3aa: CASLYQPQHF; CDR3nt: TGTGCCAGCTTATATCAGCCCCAGCATTTT
d_gene: -; abundance: -; v_gene: TRBV27; j_gene: TRBJ2-3; CDR3aa: CASSPTGWGSDTQYF; CDR3nt: TGTGCCAGCAGTCCAACAGGGTGGGGGTCAGATACGCAGTATTTT
d_gene: TRBD1; abundance: -; v_gene: TRBV27; j_gene: TRBJ2-5; CDR3aa: CASSFLGGTQETQYF; CDR3nt: TGTGCCAGCAGTTTTCTAGGGGGCACTCAAGAGACCCAGTACTTC
d_gene: -; abundance: -; v_gene: TRBV5-5; j_gene: TRBJ2-3; CDR3aa: CASSQQGDGADTQYF; CDR3nt: TGTGCCAGCAGCCAACAGGGTGATGGCGCAGATACGCAGTATTTT
d_gene: -; abundance: -; v_gene: TRBV2; j_gene: TRBJ2-2; CDR3aa: CASTTGRVNTGELFF; CDR3nt: TGTGCCAGCACCACAGGACGGGTGAACACCGGGGAGCTGTTTTTT
d_gene: -; abundance: few; v_gene: TRBV4-2; j_gene: TRBJ1-1; CDR3aa: CASSQDLQGGSEAFF; CDR3nt: TGTGCCAGCAGCCAAGATTTACAGGGCGGTTCTGAAGCTTTCTTT
d_gene: TRBD1; abundance: -; v_gene: TRBV5-4; j_gene: TRBJ1-1; CDR3aa: CASSIDPGQENTEAFF; CDR3nt: TGTGCCAGCAGCATAGATCCGGGACAGGAGAACACTGAAGCTTTCTTT
d_gene: -; abundance: once; v_gene: TRBV18; j_gene: TRBJ2-4; CDR3aa: CASSPPGLAKNIQYF; CDR3nt: TGTGCCAGCTCACCCCCGGGACTAGCCAAAAACATTCAGTACTTC
d_gene: -; abundance: few; v_gene: TRBV25-1; j_gene: TRBJ1-2; CDR3aa: CASSERELYGYTF; CDR3nt: TGTGCCAGCAGTGAACGGGAATTGTATGGCTACACCTTC
d_gene: TRBD1; abundance: -; v_gene: TRBV27; j_gene: TRBJ2-1; CDR3aa: CASSSQGGYNEQFF; CDR3nt: TGTGCCAGCAGTTCACAGGGGGGCTACAATGAGCAGTTCTTC
d_gene: TRBD2; abundance: once; v_gene: TRBV7-6; j_gene: TRBJ2-7; CDR3aa: CASSLGAQTSGRSYEQYF; CDR3nt: TGTGCCAGCAGCTTAGGGGCACAAACTAGCGGGAGGTCCTACGAGCAGTACTTC